This T cell receptor (beta chain) derives from a study of blood T cell repertoires in COVID-19. Whole-study context: Samples taken during acute and convalescent COVID-19 were collected in the United States, Italy and Spain. PBMCs, B-cell-depleted T cells, or T cells were the source of the cDNA or gDNA that made up the material.

In the original workflow: Amplifying reference gene primers gave estimates of nucleated cell counts. Generated by immunoSEQ multiplex PCR, the TCRdb table keeps only in-frame clones and is missing some. The V and J calls and clone size are taken from that table; D and trimming were inferred from the DNA. Counted here are around 98,000 clones, 70% to 90% occurring once; the ten biggest clones make up about 4.2%. Trimming removed 6 bases from V and 5 bases from J; junction bases left unmatched: 9. The length of the CDR3 is 14 residues. Per the germline V gene, CDR1 is LGHDT and CDR2 is YNNKEL (reference sequence).

The receptor was isolated from a man in his 70s with acute or convalescent COVID-19. The rearrangement uses TRBV3-1 (or the pseudogene TRBV3-2) and TRBJ1-1; TRBD1 matches at 7 bases. Sequencing was done on a sample of peripheral blood. CDR3 DNA: TGTGCCAGCAGGCAGACAGGGTTGAGTACTGAAGCTTTCTTT. The encoded protein is CASRQTGLSTEAFF.